These 32 T cell receptor beta chains were all obtained from the same sample, sequenced in a study of T cell repertoires in ileal Crohn's disease. The assay was immunoSEQ multiplex PCR, and TCRdb's table has in-frame clones only and misses some. The sample shows a few thousand clones, approximately 70% of them seen only once. Time point described: neoterminal ileum biopsy at postoperative endoscopy, about 6 months after surgery. The material sequenced was ileal tissue. Every receptor here comes from an adult with Crohn's disease.

The CDR3 DNA sequence: TGCGCCAGCAGCCCTTCGGGACAGTCCTATGGCTACACCTTC. Translating gives CASSPSGQSYGYTF. The chain couples TRBV5-1 to TRBJ1-2; 7 bases line up with TRBD1. The germline V gene encodes CDR1 SGHRS and CDR2 YFSETQ. The V and J ends lost 4 bases and 4 bases, in that order; junction bases with no gene match: 7. This CDR3 contains 14 residues.

This chain joins TRBV7-8 and TRBJ1-2; 8 positions agree with TRBD1. The CDR3 loop spans 19 amino acids. Germline CDR1 and CDR2: SGHVS and FQNEAQ. The junction had 20 bases not matched to a gene; V was cut back by 1 base and J by 7 bases. The CDR3 protein is CASSLGGPVQGAPGGGYTF. The CDR3 DNA reads as TGTGCCAGCAGCTTAGGGGGCCCCGTCCAGGGGGCGCCGGGCGGTGGCTACACCTTC.

V gene TRBV10-3 combines with J gene TRBJ1-2; D perhaps matches TRBD1 (6 bases). V was trimmed by 5 bases and J by 2 bases, leaving 6 bases between them. Germline values: CDR1 ENHRY, CDR2 SYGVKD. CDR3 length equals 12 residues. CDR3 region: CAISQGNYGYTF. The CDR3 coding sequence is TGTGCCATCAGTCAGGGGAACTATGGCTACACCTTC.

This sequence joins TRBV6-5 and TRBJ2-3, with no clear D. The CDR3 spans 14 residues. V was clipped by 7 bases and J by 2 bases, with 13 bases between them. Germline V gives CDR1 MNHEY, CDR2 SVGAGI. DNA for the CDR3: TGTGCCAGCATGAACAGCCTGAACACAGATACGCAGTATTTT. Translated, it gives CASMNSLNTDTQYF.

This clone was counted a few times. V is TRBV19 and J is TRBJ2-3; possibly TRBD1 for D (6 bases). The germline V gene has CDR1 LNHDA and CDR2 SQIVND (reference sequence). V was cut by 3 bases and J by 2 bases, with 18 bases left in between. The CDR3 length is 17 residues. CDR3 sequence: CASSMIINRVATDTQYF. CDR3 DNA sequence: TGTGCCAGTAGTATGATCATCAACAGGGTAGCCACAGATACGCAGTATTTT.

V and J are TRBV4-2 and TRBJ2-5; 10 bases fit TRBD2. The germline V gene encodes CDR1 LGHNA and CDR2 YNFKEQ. The V segment lost 0 bases and the J segment 5 bases; nucleotides outside the gene matches: 6. The CDR3 covers 16 residues. The CDR3 is CASSQDKSGGAETQYF. As DNA, the CDR3 is TGTGCCAGCAGCCAAGATAAAAGCGGGGGGGCGGAGACCCAGTACTTC.

The rearrangement joins TRBV29-1 to TRBJ2-2; D might be TRBD1 (5 bases). The CDR3 extends over 14 amino acids. V shed 2 bases and J shed 0 bases, with 7 bases lying between them. The germline gives CDR1 SQVTM, CDR2 ANQGSEA. The CDR3 reads CSVESGSNTGELFF. The DNA of the CDR3 is TGCAGCGTTGAATCAGGGTCGAACACCGGGGAGCTGTTTTTT.

This clone has only a few counts. The chain carries TRBV19 and TRBJ1-2; the D is unclear. Germline CDR1 LNHDA, CDR2 SQIVND (reference sequence). V lost 3 bases, J lost 4 bases, and 12 bases lay in between. The CDR3 covers 14 residues. In DNA form, the CDR3 reads TGTGCCAGTAGTATCCTAGCGGTTAGCTATGGCTACACCTTC. It translates to CASSILAVSYGYTF.

This clone appeared a single time. The chain joins TRBV10-3 to TRBJ1-2, with 8 bases that match TRBD1. CDR3 size: 13 residues. The germline V gene has CDR1 ENHRY and CDR2 SYGVKD. With 10 bases clipped from V and 2 bases from J, the junction kept 6 bases outside the gene matches. The DNA for the CDR3 is TGTGCCACAGCGGGACAGGACAACTATGGCTACACCTTC. Its protein product is CATAGQDNYGYTF.

There are a few counts of this clone. The chain employs TRBV6-6 and TRBJ2-7; TRBD1 aligns across 10 bases. The CDR3 covers 15 residues. Germline values: CDR1 MNHNY, CDR2 SVGAGI (reference sequence). Trimming removed 6 bases from V and 5 bases from J; junction bases left unmatched: 10. The CDR3 loop is CASRPFPGQGNEQYV. The CDR3 nucleotides are TGTGCCAGCAGGCCTTTCCCGGGACAGGGGAACGAGCAGTACGTC.

This chain connects TRBV5-6 to TRBJ2-3; 8 bases agree with TRBD1. Germline-derived CDR1 and CDR2 are SGHDT and YYEEEE. V trimming: 3 bases; J trimming: 3 bases; junction bases outside the gene matches: 6. The CDR3 has 15 residues. CDR3 residues: CASSYVGQGTDTQYF. As DNA, the CDR3 is TGTGCCAGCAGCTACGTCGGACAGGGAACAGATACGCAGTATTTT.

This clone is labeled large. The V gene is TRBV4-3, the J gene TRBJ2-1; D is unresolved. V lost 1 base, J lost 6 bases, and 7 bases lay in between. The CDR3 loop spans 13 amino acids. Germline V lookup: CDR1 LGHNA, CDR2 YSLEER. The CDR3 sequence: CASSQAYPNEQFF. The CDR3 nucleotides are TGCGCCAGCAGCCAAGCCTACCCCAATGAGCAGTTCTTC.

The chain is built from TRBV7-9 and TRBJ2-5; 8 bases fit TRBD1. V lost 5 bases and J lost 5; bases outside the gene matches: 13. The germline V gene has CDR1 SEHNR and CDR2 FQNEAQ (reference sequence). CDR3 length: 16 amino acids. DNA for the CDR3: TGTGCCAGCAGCCTCGGGACAGGAGCCCAGCGGGAGACCCAGTACTTC. This gives the protein CASSLGTGAQRETQYF.

The V and J genes are TRBV19 and TRBJ2-1; 9 nucleotides line up with TRBD2. After removal of 6 bases from V and 7 bases from J, the junction contained 7 bases not matched to a gene. This CDR3 contains 14 residues. Per germline, CDR1 LNHDA and CDR2 SQIVND (reference sequence). The CDR3 is CASSLAGFENEQFF. CDR3 nucleotide sequence: TGTGCCAGTAGCCTAGCGGGGTTTGAGAATGAGCAGTTCTTC.

The table lists this clone with a count of one. The J gene is TRBJ1-1, the V gene TRBV15; D is ambiguous. CDR1 is LNHNV, CDR2 YYDKDF, per germline (reference sequence). V lost 1 base, J lost 1 base, and 10 bases lay in between. The CDR3 is 15 residues long. The CDR3 DNA follows: TGTGCCACCAGCAGAGCTCAGAAATCGAACACTGAAGCTTTCTTT. Its translation is CATSRAQKSNTEAFF.

This clone is large. CDR3 bases: TGCGCCAGCAGCCGAGAGTGGAGCCTAGCGGGAGTCGCTGAGCAGTTCTTC. It translates to CASSREWSLAGVAEQFF. The gene calls are TRBV4-3 and TRBJ2-1; TRBD2 agrees at 10 bases. The CDR3 sequence is 17 residues long. Germline lookup yields CDR1 LGHNA and CDR2 YSLEER. V lost 4 bases to trimming and J lost 9 bases; unmatched junction nucleotides: 15.

The J gene is TRBJ2-1, the V gene TRBV5-1; TRBD2 matches 8 bases. Germline CDR1 is SGHRS and CDR2 is YFSETQ. Trimming at V came to 2 bases and at J to 8 bases, leaving 9 bases not matched to a gene. CDR3 size: 15 residues. The CDR3 sequence: CASSFGGLGVDEQFF. For the CDR3, the DNA is TGCGCCAGCAGCTTTGGGGGACTAGGGGTCGATGAGCAGTTCTTC.

This chain connects TRBV6-4 to TRBJ2-7; D might be TRBD2 (5 bases). V lost 0 bases to trimming and J lost 0 bases, with 9 bases between them. Germline lookup yields CDR1 MRHNA and CDR2 SNTAGT. The CDR3 is made up of 15 amino acids. CDR3 sequence: CASSDSKRRSYEQYV. The CDR3 DNA reads TGTGCCAGCAGTGACTCCAAGCGGCGCTCCTACGAGCAGTACGTC.

CDR3 DNA: TGTGCCAGTAGTCCGGGACAGGGGACCGAGCAGTACGTC. It translates to CASSPGQGTEQYV. V and J are TRBV19 and TRBJ2-7; the match to TRBD1 covers 10 bases. Per the germline V gene, CDR1 is LNHDA and CDR2 is SQIVND (reference sequence). V lost 5 bases and J lost 6; bases outside the gene matches: 4. CDR3 length: 13 amino acids.

This chain links TRBV27 with TRBJ2-5; D possibly corresponds to TRBD1 (6 bases). The V gene's germline CDR1 is MNHEY and CDR2 SMNVEV (reference sequence). With 6 bases removed from V and 4 bases from J, the gap between germline ends came to 18 bases. This CDR3 comprises 15 residues. Here the CDR3 reads CASSSPRTEGETQYF. Written as DNA, the CDR3 is TGTGCCAGCAGCTCTCCCCGGACAGAAGGAGAGACCCAGTACTTC.

The chain combines TRBV15 with TRBJ2-7, with D tentatively TRBD1 (6 bases). The CDR3 is 15 residues long. V lost 3 bases and J 3 bases, leaving 15 bases between the germline ends. Germline CDR1 and CDR2: LNHNV and YYDKDF (reference sequence). In DNA, the CDR3 is TGTGCCACCAGCAGCAGCCGGGACACTAGCTACGAGCAGTACTTC. Amino acids: CATSSSRDTSYEQYF. The variable domain in full, with the rest retrieved from reference TRBV15 and TRBJ2-7, is DAMVIQNPRYQVTQFGKPVTLSCSQTLNHNVMYWYQQKSSQAPKLLFHYYDKDFNNEADTPDNFQSRRPNTSFCFLDIRSPGLGDTAMYLCATSSSRDTSYEQYFGPGTRLTVT.

Judged by abundance, this clone is large. The chain carries TRBV7-8 and TRBJ2-7, with D unclear. Trimming removed 1 base at V and 2 bases at J, with 9 bases between. The germline V gene encodes CDR1 SGHVS and CDR2 FQNEAQ. The CDR3 consists of 14 residues. In DNA, the CDR3 is TGTGCCAGCAGCTTAGGTAACCAGGCCTACGAGCAGTACGTC. It encodes CASSLGNQAYEQYV.

This clone is deemed large. This chain links TRBV7-4 with TRBJ1-2, with TRBD1 identical over 9 bases. The germline CDR1 and CDR2 sequences are SGHVT and SQSDAQ. The V segment lost 4 bases and the J segment 8 bases; nucleotides outside the gene matches: 5. There are 13 residues in the CDR3. This chain's CDR3 is CASSSRDRDGYTF. CDR3 DNA sequence: TGTGCCAGCAGCTCGAGGGACAGGGACGGCTACACCTTC. The entire variable domain, with the rest obtained from reference TRBV7-4 and TRBJ1-2, is as follows: GAGVSQSPRYKVAKRGRDVALRCDSISGHVTLYWYRQTLGQGSEVLTYSQSDAQRDKSGRPSGRFSAERPERSVSTLKIQRTEQGDSAVYLCASSSRDRDGYTFGSGTRLTVV.

The V gene is TRBV10-3, the J gene TRBJ2-1; 11 nucleotides line up with TRBD2. Germline values: CDR1 ENHRY, CDR2 SYGVKD. V dropped 5 bases and J dropped 6; count of bases not matched to a gene: 3. The length of the CDR3 is 14 residues. This chain's CDR3 is CAISRTSGFNEQFF. The CDR3 DNA reads TGTGCCATCAGTCGGACTAGCGGGTTCAATGAGCAGTTCTTC.

V and J are TRBV6-1 and TRBJ1-1; no firm D call. The CDR3 runs to 12 residues. V was shortened by 9 bases and J by 7 bases, with 15 bases between the two germline ends. CDR1 is MNHNS and CDR2 is SASEGT in the germline V gene. The CDR3 spells CASGSNGDEAFF. CDR3 nucleotides: TGTGCCAGTGGATCTAACGGGGATGAAGCTTTCTTT.

The chain joins TRBV19 to TRBJ1-3; D perhaps matches TRBD1 (6 bases). CDR3 length: 15 residues. V was trimmed by 5 bases and J by 4 bases, leaving 15 bases between them. Germline CDR1 is LNHDA and CDR2 is SQIVND (reference sequence). The CDR3 region has the DNA TGTGCCAGTAGTTCATTGGGGGCTACGGGAAACACCATATATTTT. Translated, it gives CASSSLGATGNTIYF.

The genes are TRBV11-2 and TRBJ2-7; 8 bases match TRBD1. Per the germline V gene, CDR1 is SGHAT and CDR2 is FQNNGV. The CDR3 runs to 14 residues. V lost 2 bases to trimming and J lost 1 base; unmatched junction nucleotides: 1. CDR3 sequence reads: CASSLQGASYEQYV. The CDR3 DNA follows: TGTGCCAGCAGCTTACAGGGGGCGTCCTACGAGCAGTACGTC.

The genes are TRBV11-3 and TRBJ2-2; a possible D gene is TRBD2 (5 bases). V lost 0 bases and J lost 5, with 13 bases in between. This CDR3 region has 16 residues. The germline V gene has CDR1 SGHNT and CDR2 YENEEA. CDR3 protein: CASSLDGQTGTGELFF. The CDR3 DNA follows: TGTGCCAGCAGCTTAGATGGCCAGACGGGAACCGGGGAGCTGTTTTTT.

The chain is built from TRBV4-1 and TRBJ2-2; weak D call: TRBD2 (5 bases). Trimming took off 4 bases at V and 10 bases at J, with 19 bases between the two ends. The germline V gene has CDR1 MGHRA and CDR2 YSYEKL. This CDR3 is built from 15 residues. CDR3 sequence reads: CASSLTGLPQEELFF. Written as DNA, the CDR3 is TGCGCCAGCAGCCTGACCGGACTCCCTCAGGAGGAGCTGTTTTTT.

This clone was found a few times. V gene TRBV7-6 combines with J gene TRBJ2-3, with D possibly being TRBD1 (6 bases). V was pared by 5 bases and J by 0 bases, with 9 bases between. CDR1 is SGHVS, CDR2 FNYEAQ, per germline. The CDR3 is 14 residues long. CDR3 sequence: CASSAGVSTDTQYF. Here the CDR3 DNA reads TGTGCCAGCAGCGCAGGGGTTAGCACAGATACGCAGTATTTT.

The chain joins TRBV5-1 to TRBJ1-2, with D uncertain. Trimming took 4 bases from V and 5 from J, leaving 12 bases between them. Germline V gives CDR1 SGHRS, CDR2 YFSETQ. This CDR3 region has 13 residues. CDR3 coding DNA: TGCGCCAGCAGCCCGTCATGGCAGTATGGCTACACCTTC. Translating gives CASSPSWQYGYTF.

The chain couples TRBV5-1 to TRBJ1-3, with a tentative D call TRBD1 (6 bases). CDR3 length equals 15 residues. Germline loops: CDR1 SGHRS, CDR2 YFSETQ. Trimming pared 3 bases from V and 2 bases from J, leaving 12 bases between. In DNA form, the CDR3 reads TGCGCCAGCAGCTCGACAGGAGTGGCTGGAAACACCATATATTTT. Amino acids: CASSSTGVAGNTIYF.